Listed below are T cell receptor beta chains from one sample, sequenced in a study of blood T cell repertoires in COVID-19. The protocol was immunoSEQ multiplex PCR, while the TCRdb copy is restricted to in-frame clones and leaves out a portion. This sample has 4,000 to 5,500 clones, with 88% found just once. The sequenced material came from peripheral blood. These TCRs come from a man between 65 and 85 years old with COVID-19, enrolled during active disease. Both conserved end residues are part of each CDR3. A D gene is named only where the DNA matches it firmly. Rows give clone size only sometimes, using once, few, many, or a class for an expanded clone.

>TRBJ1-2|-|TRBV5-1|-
CASSLRDYGYTF
TGCGCCAGCAGCTTGCGGGACTATGGCTACACCTTC
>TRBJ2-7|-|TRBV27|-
CASSFMGASYEQYF
TGTGCCAGCAGTTTTATGGGGGCATCCTACGAGCAGTACTTC
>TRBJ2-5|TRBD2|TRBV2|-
CASGTSGRQETQYF
TGTGCCAGCGGGACTAGCGGGAGACAAGAGACCCAGTACTTC
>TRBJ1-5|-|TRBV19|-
CASSFGVSNQPQHF
TGTGCCAGTAGTTTCGGGGTTAGCAATCAGCCCCAGCATTTT
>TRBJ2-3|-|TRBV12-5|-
CASGLVKVRIAVIDTQYF
TGTGCTAGTGGTTTGGTAAAGGTTCGAATAGCAGTGATAGATACGCAGTATTTT
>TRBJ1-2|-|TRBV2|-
CASDWGVGYTF
TGTGCCAGCGATTGGGGGGTAGGCTACACCTTC
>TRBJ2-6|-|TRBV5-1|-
CASSLQTGSGANVLTF
TGCGCCAGCAGCTTGCAGACAGGATCCGGGGCCAACGTCCTGACTTTC
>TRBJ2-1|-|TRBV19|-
CASSITGYNEQFF
TGTGCCAGTAGTATTACCGGCTACAATGAGCAGTTCTTC
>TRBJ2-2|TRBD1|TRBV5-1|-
CASSQGTGPTGELFF
TGCGCCAGCAGCCAAGGGACAGGTCCCACCGGGGAGCTGTTTTTT
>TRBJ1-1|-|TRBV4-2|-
CASTPTATSEAFF
TGTGCCAGCACCCCGACAGCCACCTCTGAAGCTTTCTTT
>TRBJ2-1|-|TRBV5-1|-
CASSFGPRGLGLWWAVFF
TGCGCCAGCAGCTTTGGACCCAGGGGTCTGGGCCTCTGGTGGGCAGTTTTCTTC
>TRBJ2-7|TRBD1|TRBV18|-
CASSPGQVGEQYF
TGTGCCAGCTCACCGGGACAGGTAGGCGAGCAGTACTTC
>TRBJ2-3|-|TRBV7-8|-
CASSGRRGYTDTQYF
TGTGCCAGCAGCGGGCGTAGGGGGTACACAGATACGCAGTATTTT
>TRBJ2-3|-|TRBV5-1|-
CASSLRGGATDTQYF
TGCGCCAGCAGCTTGCGCGGAGGGGCCACAGATACGCAGTATTTT
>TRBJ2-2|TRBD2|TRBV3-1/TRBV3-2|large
CASSLSRLAGGPIGELFF
TGTGCCAGCAGCCTCTCCAGACTAGCGGGGGGGCCGATCGGGGAGCTGTTTTTT
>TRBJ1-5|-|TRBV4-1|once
CASQSQVDANQPQHF
TGCGCCAGCCAAAGCCAAGTAGATGCAAATCAGCCCCAGCATTTT
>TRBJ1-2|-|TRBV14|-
CASSSMGRPGVGYTF
TGTGCCAGCAGCTCTATGGGTCGTCCGGGGGTTGGCTACACCTTC
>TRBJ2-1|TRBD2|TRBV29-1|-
CSVEEGKRGGNEQFF
TGCAGCGTTGAAGAAGGCAAGCGGGGGGGCAATGAGCAGTTCTTC
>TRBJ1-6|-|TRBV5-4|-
CASSLGGESNSPLHF
TGTGCCAGCAGCTTGGGTGGGGAGAGTAATTCACCCCTCCACTTT
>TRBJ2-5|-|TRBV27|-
CASSPRGYGTQYF
TGTGCCAGCAGTCCCCGAGGATACGGGACCCAGTACTTC
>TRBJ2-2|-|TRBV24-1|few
CATAAGRNTGELFF
TGTGCCACCGCCGCGGGGAGGAACACCGGGGAGCTGTTTTTT
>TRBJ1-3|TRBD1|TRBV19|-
CASSPSTGGFGNTIYF
TGTGCCAGTAGTCCATCGACAGGGGGCTTCGGAAACACCATATATTTT
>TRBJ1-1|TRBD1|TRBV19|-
CASSIGQGNTEAFF
TGTGCCAGTAGTATCGGACAGGGCAACACTGAAGCTTTCTTT
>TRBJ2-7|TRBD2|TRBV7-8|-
CASSPTPGTSGGLLEQYF
TGTGCCAGCAGCCCGACACCCGGGACTAGCGGGGGGCTCCTCGAGCAGTACTTC
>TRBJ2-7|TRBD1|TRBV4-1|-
CASSQSPGTGSYEQYF
TGCGCCAGCAGCCAAAGTCCCGGGACAGGTTCCTACGAGCAGTACTTC
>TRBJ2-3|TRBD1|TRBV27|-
CASSPDRAVGTDTQYF
TGTGCCAGCAGTCCTGACAGGGCTGTTGGCACAGATACGCAGTATTTT
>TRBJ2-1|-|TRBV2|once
CARSAGRQPYNEQFF
TGTGCCCGGTCAGCAGGAAGACAGCCTTACAATGAGCAGTTCTTC
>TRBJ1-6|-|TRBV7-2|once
CASSLVREGWSPLHF
TGTGCCAGCAGCTTAGTGAGGGAGGGTTGGTCACCCCTCCACTTT
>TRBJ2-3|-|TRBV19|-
CASSIVGRDTDTQYF
TGTGCCAGTAGTATAGTTGGACGGGACACAGATACGCAGTATTTT
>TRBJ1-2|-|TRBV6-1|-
CASSEARTYGYTF
TGTGCCAGCAGTGAGGCCCGGACTTATGGCTACACCTTC
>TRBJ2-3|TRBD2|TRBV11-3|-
CASSLDRLAGRDTQYF
TGTGCCAGCAGCTTAGATCGACTAGCGGGGCGAGATACGCAGTATTTT
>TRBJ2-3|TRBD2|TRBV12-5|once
CASGLGLAGGLSDTQYF
TGTGCTAGTGGTCTAGGACTAGCGGGGGGGCTCTCGGATACGCAGTATTTT
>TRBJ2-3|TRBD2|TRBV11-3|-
CASSLGGGLTDTQYF
TGTGCCAGCAGCTTGGGCGGGGGGTTAACAGATACGCAGTATTTT
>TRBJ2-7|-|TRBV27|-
CASSSWTGDSYEQYF
TGTGCCAGCAGTTCTTGGACGGGGGACAGCTACGAGCAGTACTTC
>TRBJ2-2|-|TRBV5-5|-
CASSPMTGELFF
TGTGCCAGCAGCCCTATGACCGGGGAGCTGTTTTTT
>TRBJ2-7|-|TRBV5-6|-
CASSFGTPAYEQYF
TGTGCCAGCAGCTTTGGGACACCCGCCTACGAGCAGTACTTC
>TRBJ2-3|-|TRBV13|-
CASQEYREGTDTQYF
TGTGCCAGTCAGGAATACCGGGAAGGCACAGATACGCAGTATTTT
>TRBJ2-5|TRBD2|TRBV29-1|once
CSVGPGGETQYF
TGCAGCGTTGGTCCGGGAGGGGAGACCCAGTACTTC
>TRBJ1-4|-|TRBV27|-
CASSSYPRSGEKLFF
TGTGCCAGCAGTTCCTATCCACGATCGGGGGAAAAACTGTTTTTT
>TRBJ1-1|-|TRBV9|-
CASSVGGGGTEAFF
TGTGCCAGCAGCGTAGGGGGAGGAGGGACTGAAGCTTTCTTT
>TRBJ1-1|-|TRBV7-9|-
CASSLGSTGITEAFF
TGTGCCAGCAGCTTAGGTTCCACAGGGATCACTGAAGCTTTCTTT
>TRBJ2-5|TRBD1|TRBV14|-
CASSDRGQETQYF
TGTGCCAGCAGTGACAGGGGTCAAGAGACCCAGTACTTC
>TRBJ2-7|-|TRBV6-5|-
CASSYRPGYPFYEQYF
TGTGCCAGCAGTTACCGTCCGGGGTACCCTTTTTACGAGCAGTACTTC
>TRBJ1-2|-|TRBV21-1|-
CASSKARQGVNYGYTF
TGTGCCAGCAGCAAAGCACGGCAGGGCGTTAACTATGGCTACACCTTC
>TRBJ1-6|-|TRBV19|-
CASSDRPNSPLHF
TGTGCCAGTAGCGACAGGCCAAACTCACCCCTCCACTTT
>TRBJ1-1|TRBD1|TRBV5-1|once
CASSSTGEAFF
TGCGCCAGCAGTTCGACAGGGGAAGCTTTCTTT
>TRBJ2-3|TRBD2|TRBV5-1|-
CASTPGPGGTDTQYF
TGCGCCAGCACACCGGGGCCGGGGGGGACAGATACGCAGTATTTT
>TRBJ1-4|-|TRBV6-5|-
CASSYSLTLREKLFF
TGTGCCAGCAGTTACTCGTTGACACTTCGTGAAAAACTGTTTTTT
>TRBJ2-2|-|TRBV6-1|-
CASSEDWGGAGELFF
TGTGCCAGCAGTGAAGATTGGGGGGGCGCCGGGGAGCTGTTTTTT
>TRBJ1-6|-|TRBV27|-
CASSLRSYRSPLHF
TGTGCCAGCAGTTTGAGATCTTATCGTTCACCCCTCCACTTT